This T cell receptor beta chain was recovered during a study of control samples from healthy donors and cancer patients. The CDR3 loop spans 14 amino acids. Germline assignment: CDR1 SNHLY and CDR2 FYNNEI. V shed 5 bases and J shed 3 bases, with 13 bases lying between them. Data came from immunoSEQ multiplex PCR; TCRdb stores just in-frame clones and leaves some out. The table includes some 150,000 clones, about 95% detected once. V is TRBV2 and J is TRBJ2-5; possible D gene TRBD1, 6 bases. The sequenced material came from PBMCs. The clonotype was recovered from a man aged 60 to 69 with colorectal cancer. The CDR3 region has the DNA TGTGCCAGCAGTTGGGCGGACAGAAAAGAGACCCAGTACTTC. It specifies CASSWADRKETQYF.